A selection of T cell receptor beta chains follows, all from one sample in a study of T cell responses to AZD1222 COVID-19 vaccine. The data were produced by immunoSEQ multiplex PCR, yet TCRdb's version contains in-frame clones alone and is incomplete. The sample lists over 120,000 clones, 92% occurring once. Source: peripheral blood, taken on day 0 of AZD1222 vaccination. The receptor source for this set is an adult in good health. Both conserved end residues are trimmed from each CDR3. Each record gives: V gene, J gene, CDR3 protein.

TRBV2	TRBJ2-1	AGQGSEQF
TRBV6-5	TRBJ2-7	ASSYSLAGAIEQY
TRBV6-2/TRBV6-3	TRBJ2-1	ASSYSRGLAGGLEQF
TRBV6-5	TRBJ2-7	ASSLDSFSYEQY
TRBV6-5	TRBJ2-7	ASRRGPQVVHEQY
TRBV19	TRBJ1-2	ASTQGDGYT
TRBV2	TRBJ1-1	ASSGDLVSAF
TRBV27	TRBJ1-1	ASSPGTATSNTEAF
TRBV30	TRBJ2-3	AWGYRGTDTQY
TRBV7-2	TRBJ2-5	ASSLMATAPGRTQY
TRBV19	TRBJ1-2	ASSQGQPYGYT
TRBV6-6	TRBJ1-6	ASSRGSGQGDDSPLH
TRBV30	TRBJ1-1	AWSPSMNTEAF
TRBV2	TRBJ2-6	ASSGTGATSGANVLT
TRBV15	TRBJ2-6	ATSRERSGANVLT
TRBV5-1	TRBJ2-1	ASSLAGGNEQF